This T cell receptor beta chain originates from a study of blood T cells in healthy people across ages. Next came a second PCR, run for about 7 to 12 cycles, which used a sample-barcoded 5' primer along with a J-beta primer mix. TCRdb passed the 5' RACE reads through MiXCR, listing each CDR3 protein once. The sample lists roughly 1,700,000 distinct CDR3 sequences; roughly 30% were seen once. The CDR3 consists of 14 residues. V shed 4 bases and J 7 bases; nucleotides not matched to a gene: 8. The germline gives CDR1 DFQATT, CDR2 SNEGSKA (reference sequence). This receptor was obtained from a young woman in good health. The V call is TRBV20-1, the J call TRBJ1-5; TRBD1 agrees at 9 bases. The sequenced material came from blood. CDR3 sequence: CSATTGQGGQPQHF. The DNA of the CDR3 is TGCAGTGCTACGACGGGACAGGGTGGCCAGCCCCAGCATTTT.